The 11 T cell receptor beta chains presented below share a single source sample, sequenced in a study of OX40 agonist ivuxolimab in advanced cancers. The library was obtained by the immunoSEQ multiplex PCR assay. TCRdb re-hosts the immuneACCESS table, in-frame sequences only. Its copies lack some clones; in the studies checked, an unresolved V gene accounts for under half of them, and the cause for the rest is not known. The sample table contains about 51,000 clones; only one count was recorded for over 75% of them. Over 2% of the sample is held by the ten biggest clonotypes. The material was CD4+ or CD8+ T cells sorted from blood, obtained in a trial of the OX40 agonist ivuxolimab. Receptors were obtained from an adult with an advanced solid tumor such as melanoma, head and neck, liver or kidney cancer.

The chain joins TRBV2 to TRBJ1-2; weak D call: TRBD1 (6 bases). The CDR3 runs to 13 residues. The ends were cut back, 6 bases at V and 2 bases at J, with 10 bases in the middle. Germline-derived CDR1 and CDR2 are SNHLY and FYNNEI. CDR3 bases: TGTGCCAGCAGAGGCCAGGGGAACTATGGCTACACCTTC. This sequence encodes CASRGQGNYGYTF.

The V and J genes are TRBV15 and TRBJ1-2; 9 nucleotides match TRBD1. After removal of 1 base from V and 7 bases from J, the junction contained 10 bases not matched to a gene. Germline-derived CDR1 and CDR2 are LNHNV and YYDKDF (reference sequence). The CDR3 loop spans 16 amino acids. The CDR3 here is CATSRAPGQGGGGYTF. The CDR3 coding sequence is TGTGCCACCAGCAGAGCCCCGGGACAGGGCGGAGGTGGCTACACCTTC.

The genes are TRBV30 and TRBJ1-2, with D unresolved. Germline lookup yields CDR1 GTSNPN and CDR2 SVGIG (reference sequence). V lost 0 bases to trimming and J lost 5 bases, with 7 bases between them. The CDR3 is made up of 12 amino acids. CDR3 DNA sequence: TGTGCCTGGAGTGTAGACCAGTATGGCTACACCTTC. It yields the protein CAWSVDQYGYTF. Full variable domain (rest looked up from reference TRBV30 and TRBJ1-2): SQTIHQWPATLVQPVGSPLSLECTVEGTSNPNLYWYRQAAGRGLQLLFYSVGIGQISSEVPQNLSASRPQDRQFILSSKKLLLSDSGFYLCAWSVDQYGYTFGSGTRLTVV.

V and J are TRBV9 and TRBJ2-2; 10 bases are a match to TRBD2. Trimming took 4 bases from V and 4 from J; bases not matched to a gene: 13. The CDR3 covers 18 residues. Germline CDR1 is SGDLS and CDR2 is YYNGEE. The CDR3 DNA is TGTGCCAGCAGCTTGGGGGAGGCTAGCGGGAGTGGCACCGGGGAGCTGTTTTTT. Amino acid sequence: CASSLGEASGSGTGELFF.

Here the CDR3 DNA reads TGTGCCAAGTCACCGAGGGCGGGGGGTGAGCAGTTCTTC. Its protein product is CAKSPRAGGEQFF. V gene TRBV6-1 combines with J gene TRBJ2-1, with TRBD2 matching 8 bases. The CDR3 contains 13 residues. Germline V CDR1 and CDR2: MNHNS, SASEGT. The junction had 11 bases not matched to a gene; V was cut back by 10 bases and J by 9 bases.

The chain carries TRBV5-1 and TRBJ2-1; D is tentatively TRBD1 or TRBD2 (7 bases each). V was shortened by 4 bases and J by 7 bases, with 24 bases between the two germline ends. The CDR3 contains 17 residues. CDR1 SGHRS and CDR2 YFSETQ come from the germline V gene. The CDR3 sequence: CASSRQGLRGSLNEQFF. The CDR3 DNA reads TGCGCCAGCAGCAGACAGGGTCTACGCGGGAGCTTAAATGAGCAGTTCTTC.

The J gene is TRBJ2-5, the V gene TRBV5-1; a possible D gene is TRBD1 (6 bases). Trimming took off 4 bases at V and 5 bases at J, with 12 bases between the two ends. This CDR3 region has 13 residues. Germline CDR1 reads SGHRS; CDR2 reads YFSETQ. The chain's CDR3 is CASSRQAGETQYF. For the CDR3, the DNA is TGCGCCAGCAGCAGACAGGCGGGCGAGACCCAGTACTTC.

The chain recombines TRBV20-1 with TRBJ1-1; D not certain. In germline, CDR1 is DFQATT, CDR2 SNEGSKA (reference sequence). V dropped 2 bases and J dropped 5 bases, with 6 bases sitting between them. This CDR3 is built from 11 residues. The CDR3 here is CSARTGTEAFF. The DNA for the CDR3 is TGCAGTGCTAGAACTGGAACTGAAGCTTTCTTT.

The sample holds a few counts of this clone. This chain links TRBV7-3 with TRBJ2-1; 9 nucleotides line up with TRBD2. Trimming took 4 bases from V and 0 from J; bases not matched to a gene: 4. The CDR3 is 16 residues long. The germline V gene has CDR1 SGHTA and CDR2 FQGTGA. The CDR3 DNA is TGTGCCAGCAGCTCTAGCGGGACTAGCTCCTACAATGAGCAGTTCTTC. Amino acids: CASSSSGTSSYNEQFF.

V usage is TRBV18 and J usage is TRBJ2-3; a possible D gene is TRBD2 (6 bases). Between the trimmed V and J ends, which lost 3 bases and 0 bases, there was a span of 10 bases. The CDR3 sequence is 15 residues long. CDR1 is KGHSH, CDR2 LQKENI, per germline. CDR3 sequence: CASSPMRGSTDTQYF. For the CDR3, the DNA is TGTGCCAGCTCACCGATGCGGGGAAGCACAGATACGCAGTATTTT.

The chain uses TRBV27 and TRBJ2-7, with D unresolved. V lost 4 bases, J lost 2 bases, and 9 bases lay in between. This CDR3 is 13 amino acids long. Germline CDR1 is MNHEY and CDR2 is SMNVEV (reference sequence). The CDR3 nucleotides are TGTGCCAGCAGTTCCTACATCCCCTACGAGCAGTACTTC. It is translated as CASSSYIPYEQYF.